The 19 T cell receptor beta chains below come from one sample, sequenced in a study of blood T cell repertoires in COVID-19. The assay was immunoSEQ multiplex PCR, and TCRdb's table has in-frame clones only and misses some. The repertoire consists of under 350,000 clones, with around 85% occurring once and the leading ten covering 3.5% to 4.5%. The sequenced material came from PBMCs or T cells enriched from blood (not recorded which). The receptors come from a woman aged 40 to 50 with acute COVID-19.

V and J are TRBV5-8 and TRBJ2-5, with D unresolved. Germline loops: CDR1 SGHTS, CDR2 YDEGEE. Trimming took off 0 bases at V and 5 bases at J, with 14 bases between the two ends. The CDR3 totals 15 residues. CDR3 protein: CASSLAPASLETQYF. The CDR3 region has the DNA TGTGCCAGCAGCTTGGCTCCTGCGTCACTTGAGACCCAGTACTTC.

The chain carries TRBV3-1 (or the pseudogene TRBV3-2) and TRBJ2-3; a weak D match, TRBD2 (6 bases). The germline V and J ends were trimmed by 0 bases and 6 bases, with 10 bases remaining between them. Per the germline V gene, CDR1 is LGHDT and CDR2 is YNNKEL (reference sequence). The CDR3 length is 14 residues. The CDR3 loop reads CASSQETRRDTQYF. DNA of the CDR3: TGTGCCAGCAGCCAAGAGACTAGAAGGGATACGCAGTATTTT.

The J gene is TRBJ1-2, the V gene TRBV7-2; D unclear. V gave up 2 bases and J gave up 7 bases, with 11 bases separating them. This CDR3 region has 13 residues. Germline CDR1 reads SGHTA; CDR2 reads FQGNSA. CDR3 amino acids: CASSLTVGGGYTF. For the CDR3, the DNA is TGTGCCAGCAGCTTAACAGTTGGAGGTGGCTACACCTTC.

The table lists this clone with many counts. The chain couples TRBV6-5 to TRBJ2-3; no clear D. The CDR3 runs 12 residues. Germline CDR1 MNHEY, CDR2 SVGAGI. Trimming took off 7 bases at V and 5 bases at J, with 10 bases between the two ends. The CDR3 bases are TGTGCCAGCACCCCGTCAGAAGATACGCAGTATTTT. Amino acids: CASTPSEDTQYF.

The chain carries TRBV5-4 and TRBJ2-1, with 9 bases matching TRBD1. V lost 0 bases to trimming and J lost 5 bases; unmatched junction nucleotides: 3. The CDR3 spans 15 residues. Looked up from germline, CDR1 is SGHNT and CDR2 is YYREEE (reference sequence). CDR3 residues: CASSLGGQGNNEQFF. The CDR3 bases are TGTGCCAGCAGCTTGGGCGGACAGGGGAACAATGAGCAGTTCTTC.

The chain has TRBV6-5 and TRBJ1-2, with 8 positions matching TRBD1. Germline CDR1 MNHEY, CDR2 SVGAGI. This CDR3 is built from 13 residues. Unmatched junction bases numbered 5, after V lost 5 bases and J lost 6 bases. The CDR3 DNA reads TGTGCCAGCAGTCCGACAGGGGATAATGGCTACACCTTC. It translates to CASSPTGDNGYTF.

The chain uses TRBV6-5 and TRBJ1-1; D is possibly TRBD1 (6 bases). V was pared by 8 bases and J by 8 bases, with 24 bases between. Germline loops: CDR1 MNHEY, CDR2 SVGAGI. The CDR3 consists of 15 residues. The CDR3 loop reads CASEHTTTGKSEAFF. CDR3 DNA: TGTGCCAGCGAACACACCACGACAGGAAAAAGCGAAGCTTTCTTT.

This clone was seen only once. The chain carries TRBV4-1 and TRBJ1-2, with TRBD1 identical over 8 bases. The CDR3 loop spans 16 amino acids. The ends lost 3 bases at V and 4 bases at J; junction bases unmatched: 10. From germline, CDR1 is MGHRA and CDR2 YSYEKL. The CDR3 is CASSHPGGQAVYGYTF. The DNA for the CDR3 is TGCGCCAGCAGCCACCCGGGGGGACAGGCCGTCTATGGCTACACCTTC.

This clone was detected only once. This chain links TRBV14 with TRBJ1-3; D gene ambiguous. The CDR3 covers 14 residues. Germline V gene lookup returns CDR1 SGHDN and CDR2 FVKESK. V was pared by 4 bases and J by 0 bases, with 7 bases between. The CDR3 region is CASSPLGSGNTIYF. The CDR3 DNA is TGTGCCAGCAGCCCCCTAGGCTCTGGAAACACCATATATTTT.

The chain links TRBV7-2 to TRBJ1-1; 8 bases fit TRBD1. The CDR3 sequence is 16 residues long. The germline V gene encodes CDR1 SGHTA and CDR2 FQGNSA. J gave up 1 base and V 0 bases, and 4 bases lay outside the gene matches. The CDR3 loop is CASSLARTGPNTEAFF. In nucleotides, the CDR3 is TGTGCCAGCAGCTTAGCCCGGACAGGGCCGAACACTGAAGCTTTCTTT.

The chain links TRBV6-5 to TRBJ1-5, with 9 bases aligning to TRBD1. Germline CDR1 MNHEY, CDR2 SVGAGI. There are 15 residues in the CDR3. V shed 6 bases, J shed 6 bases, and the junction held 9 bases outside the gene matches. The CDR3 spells CASRSSGTGLQPQHF. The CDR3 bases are TGTGCCAGCAGGTCCTCCGGGACAGGGCTTCAGCCCCAGCATTTT.

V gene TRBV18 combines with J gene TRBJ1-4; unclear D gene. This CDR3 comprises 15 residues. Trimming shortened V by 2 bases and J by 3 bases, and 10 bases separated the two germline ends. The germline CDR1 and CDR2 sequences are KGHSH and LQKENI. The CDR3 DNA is TGTGCCAGCTCACCAATGTCCGTAGCTAATGAAAAACTGTTTTTT. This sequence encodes CASSPMSVANEKLFF.

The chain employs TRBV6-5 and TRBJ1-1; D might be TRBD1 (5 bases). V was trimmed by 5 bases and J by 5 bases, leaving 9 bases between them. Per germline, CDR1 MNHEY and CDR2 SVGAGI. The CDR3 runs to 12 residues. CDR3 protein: CASSRDLTEAFF. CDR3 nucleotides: TGTGCCAGCAGTAGGGACTTAACTGAAGCTTTCTTT.

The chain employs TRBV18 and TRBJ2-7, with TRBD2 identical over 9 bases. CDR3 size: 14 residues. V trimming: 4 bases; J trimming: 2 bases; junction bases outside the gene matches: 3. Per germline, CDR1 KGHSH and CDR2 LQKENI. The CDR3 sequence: CASSQTSGTYEQYF. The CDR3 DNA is TGTGCCAGCTCACAGACTAGCGGAACCTACGAGCAGTACTTC.

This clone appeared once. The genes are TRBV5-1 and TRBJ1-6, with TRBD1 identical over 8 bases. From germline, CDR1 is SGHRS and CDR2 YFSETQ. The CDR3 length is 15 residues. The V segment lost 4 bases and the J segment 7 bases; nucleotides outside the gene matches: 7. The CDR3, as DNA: TGCGCCAGCAGCACACAAGACAGGGGCAATTCACCCCTCCACTTT. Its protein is CASSTQDRGNSPLHF. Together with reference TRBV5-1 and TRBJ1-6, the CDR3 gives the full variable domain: KAGVTQTPRYLIKTRGQQVTLSCSPISGHRSVSWYQQTPGQGLQFLFEYFSETQRNKGNFPGRFSGRQFSNSRSEMNVSTLELGDSALYLCASSTQDRGNSPLHFGNGTRLTVT.

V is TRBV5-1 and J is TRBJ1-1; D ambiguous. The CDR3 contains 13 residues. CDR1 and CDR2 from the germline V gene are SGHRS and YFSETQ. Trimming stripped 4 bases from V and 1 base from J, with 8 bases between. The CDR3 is CASSVDKNTEAFF. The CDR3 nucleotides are TGCGCCAGCAGCGTTGACAAGAACACTGAAGCTTTCTTT.

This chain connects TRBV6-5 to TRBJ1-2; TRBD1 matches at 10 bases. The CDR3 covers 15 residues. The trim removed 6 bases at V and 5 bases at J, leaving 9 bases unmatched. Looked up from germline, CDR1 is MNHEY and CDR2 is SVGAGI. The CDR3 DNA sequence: TGTGCCAGCAGGAGGACAGGGGGGCGCGAATATGGCTACACCTTC. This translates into CASRRTGGREYGYTF.

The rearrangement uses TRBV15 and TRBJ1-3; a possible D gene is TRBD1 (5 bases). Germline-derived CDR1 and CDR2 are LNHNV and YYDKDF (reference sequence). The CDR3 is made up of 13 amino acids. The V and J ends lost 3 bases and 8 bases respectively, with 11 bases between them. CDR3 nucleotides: TGTGCCACCAGCAGCGCAGGGATCGACACCATATATTTT. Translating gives CATSSAGIDTIYF.

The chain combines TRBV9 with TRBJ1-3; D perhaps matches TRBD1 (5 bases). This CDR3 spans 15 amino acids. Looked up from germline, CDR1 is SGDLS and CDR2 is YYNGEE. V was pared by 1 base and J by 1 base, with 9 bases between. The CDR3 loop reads CASSVQGSSGNTIYF. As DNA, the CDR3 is TGTGCCAGCAGCGTACAGGGTTCTTCTGGAAACACCATATATTTT.